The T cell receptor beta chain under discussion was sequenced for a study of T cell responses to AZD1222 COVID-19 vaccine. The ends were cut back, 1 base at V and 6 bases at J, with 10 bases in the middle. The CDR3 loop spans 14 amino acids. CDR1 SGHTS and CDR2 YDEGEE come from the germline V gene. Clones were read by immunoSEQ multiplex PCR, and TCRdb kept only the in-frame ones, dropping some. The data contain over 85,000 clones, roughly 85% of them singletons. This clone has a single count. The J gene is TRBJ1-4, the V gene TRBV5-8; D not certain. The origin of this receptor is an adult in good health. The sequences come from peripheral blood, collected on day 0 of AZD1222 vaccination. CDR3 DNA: TGTGCCAGCAGCTTGACCATTCTCGATGAAAAACTGTTTTTT. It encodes CASSLTILDEKLFF.